Below, 9 T cell receptor beta chains from the same sample are listed, as sequenced in a study of cytomegalovirus exposure and HLA in healthy donors. The PCR had 60 Vbeta and 13 Jbeta primers. The repertoire was sequenced with immunoSEQ multiplex PCR; TCRdb's copy has only in-frame clones and lacks some. The table for this sample gives tens of thousands of clones. Input material: PBMCs. The receptors come from a man aged 45-60 years in good health and CMV-seronegative.

This chain links TRBV28 with TRBJ2-2; 11 nucleotides line up with TRBD1. Germline lookup yields CDR1 MDHEN and CDR2 SYDVKM. The CDR3 sequence is 18 residues long. The V and J ends lost 7 bases and 0 bases, in that order; junction bases with no gene match: 10. The CDR3 sequence is CASTRGTGGKPNTGELFF. The CDR3 DNA sequence: TGTGCCAGCACCAGAGGGACAGGGGGGAAACCGAACACCGGGGAGCTGTTTTTT.

This chain joins TRBV5-1 and TRBJ2-1; D is ambiguous. V was clipped by 2 bases and J by 4 bases, with 7 bases between them. CDR3 length equals 13 residues. Germline assignment: CDR1 SGHRS and CDR2 YFSETQ. The CDR3 DNA reads as TGCGCCAGCAGCTTCAATCCATACAATGAGCAGTTCTTC. Residues: CASSFNPYNEQFF.

The J gene is TRBJ2-1, the V gene TRBV27, with TRBD1 as a possible D gene (5 bases). The V end lost 6 bases, the J end lost 1 base, and 7 bases lay between the germline ends. The germline V gene encodes CDR1 MNHEY and CDR2 SMNVEV (reference sequence). CDR3 length: 13 residues. The CDR3 DNA follows: TGTGCCAGCAGGCCAGGGTCCTACAATGAGCAGTTCTTC. Translation gives CASRPGSYNEQFF.

The chain carries TRBV5-1 and TRBJ2-5; D perhaps matches TRBD2 (5 bases). V was pared by 0 bases and J by 5 bases, with 8 bases between. This CDR3 is 13 amino acids long. The germline gives CDR1 SGHRS, CDR2 YFSETQ. As DNA, the CDR3 is TGCGCCAGCAGCTTGGCCGGGGTTGAGACCCAGTACTTC. Translating it yields CASSLAGVETQYF.

J is TRBJ2-5 and V is TRBV6-1, with a tentative D call TRBD1 (6 bases). V gave up 6 bases and J gave up 1 base, with 27 bases separating them. Germline V lookup: CDR1 MNHNS, CDR2 SASEGT. The CDR3 is 19 residues long. The DNA of the CDR3 is TGTGCCAGCAGAGAACGAGGACAGAGAGCTTGGGGTTCCCAAGAGACCCAGTACTTC. As protein: CASRERGQRAWGSQETQYF.

This chain connects TRBV2 to TRBJ2-1, with 10 bases identical to TRBD2. The CDR3 extends over 17 amino acids. V shed 4 bases and J 4 bases; nucleotides not matched to a gene: 10. Germline CDR1 and CDR2: SNHLY and FYNNEI. The CDR3 DNA reads as TGTGCCAGCAGTGGTCCCATAGCGGGGGGCCGATACAATGAGCAGTTCTTC. This translates into CASSGPIAGGRYNEQFF.

The chain couples TRBV19 to TRBJ1-6, with 8 bases that match TRBD1. Germline V gives CDR1 LNHDA, CDR2 SQIVND (reference sequence). After removal of 3 bases from V and 9 bases from J, the junction contained 7 bases not matched to a gene. The CDR3 spans 15 residues. In nucleotides, the CDR3 is TGTGCCAGTAGTATCCTAGACAGGGGTGGTTCACCCCTCCACTTT. Encoded protein: CASSILDRGGSPLHF.

The genes are TRBV10-3 and TRBJ2-5, with TRBD1 as a possible D gene (6 bases). Trimming removed 0 bases at V and 5 bases at J, with 13 bases between. The CDR3 length is 15 residues. Germline CDR1 ENHRY, CDR2 SYGVKD. The CDR3 DNA is TGTGCCATCAGTGAGTCGAGGGGGAACTCGGAGACCCAGTACTTC. It yields the protein CAISESRGNSETQYF.

This chain joins TRBV27 and TRBJ1-2, with D perhaps TRBD1 (5 bases). CDR1 MNHEY and CDR2 SMNVEV come from the germline V gene (reference sequence). The CDR3 has 16 residues. V gave up 0 bases and J gave up 6 bases, with 17 bases separating them. CDR3 protein: CASSLSVPQGRHGYTF. The CDR3 DNA follows: TGTGCCAGCAGTTTATCGGTACCGCAGGGAAGACATGGCTACACCTTC.